Below are 21 T cell receptor beta chains sequenced from a single sample in a study of T cells after posttransplantation cyclophosphamide (dated by TCRdb to 2016 to 2017). To count as naive, T cells had to be viable CD3+CD4+ or CD3+CD8+ cells with a CCR7+CD45RA+CD45RO-CD95-CD27+CD28+ profile. The library relied on the immunoSEQ multiplex PCR assay. Not all clones reach the TCRdb copy of this immuneACCESS table, which keeps in-frame sequences only. Checked studies attribute under half of the gap to unresolved V genes and leave the rest unexplained. The sample profile shows around 20,000 clones; approximately 97% of them were found once. The ten most abundant clones make up around 0.15% of the sample. The sample was naive CD4+ T cells sorted from PBMCs. The receptors shown here come from a man aged 50-60 years in good health, CMV-negative, and a related stem cell transplant donor.

The chain couples TRBV28 to TRBJ2-5, with TRBD2 as a possible D gene (5 bases). The closer fit of TRBJ2-7 to the DNA end suggests the J call may be wrong. Germline CDR1 is MDHEN and CDR2 is SYDVKM. The CDR3 is made up of 12 amino acids. This chain's CDR3 is CATNGNSYEQYF. The CDR3 DNA is TGTGCCACCAACGGGAACTCCTACGAGCAGTACTTC.

In regard to this clone: This sample also contains other DNA sequences that code for the same CDR3. The chain has TRBV14 and TRBJ1-6, with D unresolved. The CDR3 is made up of 14 amino acids. Between the trimmed V and J ends, which lost 5 bases and 4 bases, there was a span of 9 bases. The germline V gene encodes CDR1 SGHDN and CDR2 FVKESK. The CDR3, as DNA: TGTGCCAGCAGCTACCGGGAGTATAATTCACCCCTCCACTTT. Protein product: CASSYREYNSPLHF.

The chain carries TRBV7-9 and TRBJ2-7; 9 bases agree with TRBD1. The CDR3 totals 15 residues. Trimming cost V 9 bases and J 1 base; bases outside gene matches: 10. CDR1 and CDR2 (germline): SEHNR, FQNEAQ (reference sequence). This CDR3 is CASTSGTGISYEQYF. CDR3 DNA sequence: TGTGCCAGTACTTCCGGGACAGGGATTTCCTACGAGCAGTACTTC.

J is TRBJ1-1 and V is TRBV30, with D possibly being TRBD1 (5 bases). Germline V gives CDR1 GTSNPN, CDR2 SVGIG (reference sequence). The CDR3 consists of 15 residues. V lost 5 bases, J lost 1 base, and 17 bases lay in between. CDR3 protein: CAWVPGGGPNTEAFF. DNA of the CDR3: TGTGCCTGGGTCCCCGGGGGAGGCCCGAACACTGAAGCTTTCTTT. Full variable domain (rest looked up from reference TRBV30 and TRBJ1-1): SQTIHQWPATLVQPVGSPLSLECTVEGTSNPNLYWYRQAAGRGLQLLFYSVGIGQISSEVPQNLSASRPQDRQFILSSKKLLLSDSGFYLCAWVPGGGPNTEAFFGQGTRLTVV.

This clone was found once. The chain's CDR3 is CASRSGFSNQPQHF. The CDR3 DNA reads TGTGCCAGTAGATCGGGGTTTAGCAATCAGCCCCAGCATTTT. The V gene is TRBV19, the J gene TRBJ1-5, with D unresolved. This CDR3 is 14 amino acids long. With 6 bases removed from V and 0 bases from J, the gap between germline ends came to 9 bases. Germline V gene data show CDR1 as LNHDA and CDR2 as SQIVND (reference sequence).

V usage is TRBV18 and J usage is TRBJ2-7, with a tentative D call TRBD1 (6 bases). Germline CDR1 is KGHSH and CDR2 is LQKENI. Trimming stripped 4 bases from V and 2 bases from J, with 15 bases between. The CDR3 sequence is 15 residues long. CDR3 nucleotide sequence: TGTGCCAGCTCACTTCGACCGACAGGAGCCTACGAGCAGTACTTC. This translates into CASSLRPTGAYEQYF. The entire variable domain, with the rest obtained from reference TRBV18 and TRBJ2-7, is as follows: NAGVMQNPRHLVRRRGQEARLRCSPMKGHSHVYWYRQLPEEGLKFMVYLQKENIIDESGMPKERFSAEFPKEGPSILRIQQVVRGDSAAYFCASSLRPTGAYEQYFGPGTRLTVT.

V gene TRBV9 combines with J gene TRBJ2-2; D uncertain. The ends were cut back, 0 bases at V and 0 bases at J, with 3 bases in the middle. Germline CDR1 and CDR2: SGDLS and YYNGEE. This CDR3 is 14 amino acids long. The CDR3 here is CASSVAANTGELFF. In nucleotides, the CDR3 is TGTGCCAGCAGCGTAGCGGCGAACACCGGGGAGCTGTTTTTT.

This rearrangement joins TRBV7-2 to TRBJ2-3, with D perhaps TRBD2 (8 bases). The CDR3 loop spans 18 amino acids. The ends were cut back, 5 bases at V and 3 bases at J, with 24 bases in the middle. In germline, CDR1 is SGHTA, CDR2 FQGNSA. CDR3 coding DNA: TGTGCCAGCAGCACCTGGACTAGCAGGGGGAGGAGGACAGATACGCAGTATTTT. It yields the protein CASSTWTSRGRRTDTQYF.

The sample holds one count of this clone. The J gene is TRBJ1-5, the V gene TRBV7-2; no clear D. V lost 5 bases to trimming and J lost 7 bases, with 15 bases between them. The CDR3 is 14 amino acids. Per germline, CDR1 SGHTA and CDR2 FQGNSA. The CDR3 nucleotides are TGTGCCAGCAGCCCGGAGAGGGCCCCGCAGCCCCAGCATTTT. This codes for CASSPERAPQPQHF.

The chain has TRBV18 and TRBJ2-1; tentative D call: TRBD1 (5 bases). The CDR3 totals 13 residues. Germline V gene data show CDR1 as KGHSH and CDR2 as LQKENI. The V gene lost 4 bases and the J gene lost 5 bases, with 9 bases spanning the gap. This CDR3 reads CASSLQGNNEQFF. CDR3 coding DNA: TGTGCCAGCTCACTCCAGGGAAACAATGAGCAGTTCTTC.

The V and J genes are TRBV30 and TRBJ2-3, with 10 bases that match TRBD1. From germline, CDR1 is GTSNPN and CDR2 SVGIG (reference sequence). Trimming removed 5 bases from V and 0 bases from J; junction bases left unmatched: 2. This CDR3 contains 14 residues. In DNA form, the CDR3 reads TGTGCCTGGCGACAGGGGGCCAGCACAGATACGCAGTATTTT. Amino acid sequence: CAWRQGASTDTQYF.

The V call is TRBV18, the J call TRBJ1-4; 8 bases map to TRBD1. Per the germline V gene, CDR1 is KGHSH and CDR2 is LQKENI. The CDR3 is 15 amino acids. The trim removed 2 bases at V and 8 bases at J, leaving 7 bases unmatched. CDR3 sequence (DNA): TGTGCCAGCTCACCAACTCCACAGGGGGAGGAAAAACTGTTTTTT. Translated, it gives CASSPTPQGEEKLFF.

The gene calls are TRBV6-5 and TRBJ1-2; TRBD1 is a possible D gene (5 bases). The germline CDR1 and CDR2 sequences are MNHEY and SVGAGI. The CDR3 is 15 residues long. The V gene lost 7 bases and the J gene lost 5 bases, with 20 bases spanning the gap. The DNA of the CDR3 is TGTGCCAGCAAAAGGGCGGGGGGTGCGAATTATGGCTACACCTTC. Translation gives CASKRAGGANYGYTF.

This clone has just a few counts. This chain links TRBV5-8 with TRBJ1-5; D possibly corresponds to TRBD1 (5 bases). The CDR3 runs 16 residues. Germline V lookup: CDR1 SGHTS, CDR2 YDEGEE. V was pared by 4 bases and J by 6 bases, with 20 bases between. Here the CDR3 reads CASSPPRQSGGQPQHF. CDR3 in DNA: TGTGCCAGCAGCCCGCCCCGACAGTCGGGGGGTCAGCCCCAGCATTTT.

The chain recombines TRBV29-1 with TRBJ1-2; D is ambiguous. The length of the CDR3 is 11 residues. Trimming pared 3 bases from V and 6 bases from J, leaving 8 bases between. From germline, CDR1 is SQVTM and CDR2 ANQGSEA. For the CDR3, the DNA is TGCAGCGTTGATTACGGGGATGGCTACACCTTC. Protein sequence: CSVDYGDGYTF.

V usage is TRBV15 and J usage is TRBJ2-7; D is ambiguous. V was clipped by 8 bases and J by 4 bases, with 15 bases between them. This CDR3 has 13 amino acids. The germline V gene encodes CDR1 LNHNV and CDR2 YYDKDF (reference sequence). For the CDR3, the DNA is TGTGCCACCGCGGAACCGGCGCTTTACGAGCAGTACTTC. It encodes CATAEPALYEQYF.

The chain is built from TRBV28 and TRBJ1-2, with 7 bases that match TRBD1. V dropped 5 bases and J dropped 7; count of bases not matched to a gene: 13. CDR1 and CDR2 (germline): MDHEN, SYDVKM. The CDR3 covers 15 residues. CDR3 sequence reads: CASSKIRQGIGGYTF. Written as DNA, the CDR3 is TGTGCCAGCAGTAAAATAAGACAGGGTATAGGTGGCTACACCTTC.

The chain has TRBV6-6 and TRBJ2-7, with 11 nucleotides matching TRBD2. This CDR3 region has 14 residues. The V gene's germline CDR1 is MNHNY and CDR2 SVGAGI (reference sequence). Trimming cost V 8 bases and J 5 bases; bases outside gene matches: 8. As DNA, the CDR3 is TGTGCCAGCGGCTGGACTAGCGGGTGGCACGAGCAGTACTTC. Residues: CASGWTSGWHEQYF.

V and J are TRBV11-2 and TRBJ1-4, with TRBD1 matching over 8 bases. V shed 3 bases and J 9 bases; nucleotides not matched to a gene: 9. Germline V gene data show CDR1 as SGHAT and CDR2 as FQNNGV. This CDR3 spans 15 amino acids. The CDR3 region has the DNA TGTGCCAGCAGCTTCAGCCCAGGACAGGGCCAAAAACTGTTTTTT. Its translation is CASSFSPGQGQKLFF.

The rearrangement uses TRBV28 and TRBJ1-1; the match to TRBD1 covers 11 bases. V dropped 5 bases and J dropped 5; count of bases not matched to a gene: 10. Germline V gene sequence: CDR1 MDHEN, CDR2 SYDVKM. This CDR3 has 16 residues. The CDR3 loop is CASSASQGQGGTEAFF. CDR3 DNA: TGTGCCAGCAGTGCATCCCAGGGACAGGGGGGTACTGAAGCTTTCTTT.

CDR3 loop: CASSGGPNPLSGELFF. The CDR3 DNA reads as TGTGCCAGCAGTGGGGGGCCCAACCCCCTTAGCGGGGAGCTGTTTTTT. The rearrangement uses TRBV2 and TRBJ2-2; tentatively, D is TRBD1 (6 bases). V lost 4 bases and J lost 7, with 19 bases in between. The CDR3 covers 16 residues. Germline V CDR1 and CDR2: SNHLY, FYNNEI.